Sequencing of this T cell receptor (beta chain) was carried out in a study of T cells after yellow fever vaccination. Remarks on this clonotype: No antigen is known for it.

The germline CDR1 and CDR2 sequences are DFQATT and SNEGSKA (reference sequence). Germline trimming cut 0 bases from V and 11 bases from J; bases unmatched to any gene: 12. CDR3 size: 14 residues. The 5'RACE template-switching step produced TCR cDNA and added a universal primer site and UMIs. MiXCR was run by TCRdb on the 5' RACE reads, yielding one entry per CDR3 protein. The repertoire includes roughly 320,000 distinct CDR3 sequences, around 10% of them detected once, and 3.3% sits in the top ten. Whole-study results and caveats: Only a minor proportion of clonotypes was detected across both CD4 and CD8 compartments.

This clonotype originated in a man aged 18 to 29 who received the YFV17D yellow fever vaccine. The specimen comprised CD4+ T cells sorted from PBMCs, sampled 45 days after the yellow fever booster vaccination. V and J are TRBV20-1 and TRBJ1-2; the match to TRBD1 covers 7 bases. The CDR3 nucleotides read TGCAGTGCTAGAGAGCAGGGGGACAGACGTAGGTACACCTTC. Translating it yields CSAREQGDRRRYTF.